This T cell receptor beta chain was observed in a study of T cell repertoires in cytomegalovirus infection. In the study overall: Well-studied HLA-B-restricted CMV epitopes were used in the study alongside recently identified HLA-C-restricted ones.

Details on this clonotype: Its antigen is unidentified.

Each CDR3 protein is one row after TCRdb ran MiXCR on the reads. Among about half a million distinct CDR3 sequences listed, roughly a third were seen once. The study's findings and limits: Cumulative frequency (of public TCR beta family members) identified carriers of CMV plus the relevant HLA. Clonotypes of TCR beta that were HLA-C-restricted and CMV-specific dominated the ex vivo response.

CDR3 length: 16 residues. The germline V gene encodes CDR1 LNHDA and CDR2 SQIVND (reference sequence). V was trimmed by 3 bases and J by 1 base, leaving 14 bases between them. Sequencing used cultured PBMCs, obtained from culture after CMV antigen stimulation. The chain uses TRBV19 and TRBJ2-3; D possibly corresponds to TRBD1 (5 bases). The receptor was isolated from a human donor in good health (CMV status not recorded). Some clones in this sample may be carry-over from other donors' samples. The CDR3 sequence is CASSITPPGRTDTQYF. CDR3 in DNA: TGTGCCAGTAGTATTACCCCACCAGGGCGCACAGATACGCAGTATTTT.